These 16 T cell receptor beta chains originate from one sample sequenced in a study of blood T cell repertoires in COVID-19 (dated by TCRdb to 2018 to 2020). Preparation of the library involved the immunoSEQ multiplex PCR assay. The immuneACCESS repertoire file appears here via TCRdb, limited to in-frame rearrangements. These files lack a portion of the clones; in checked studies, under half of the deficit traces to unresolved V genes, and the cause of the others is not known. Across this sample there are about 360,000 clones, with 70% to 85% seen only once. The ten largest clones add up to approximately 1% of the sample. The material sequenced was peripheral blood. The receptor source for this set is a human donor with acute or convalescent COVID-19. The donor label of this sample is uncertain.

V is TRBV19 and J is TRBJ2-7, with 10 bases matching TRBD2. V lost 4 bases, J lost 4 bases, and 7 bases stayed unmatched. CDR1 and CDR2 (germline): LNHDA, SQIVND (reference sequence). This CDR3 contains 15 residues. CDR3 amino acids: CASSTLGTSVYEQYF. DNA of the CDR3: TGTGCCAGTAGTACTCTAGGGACTAGCGTTTACGAGCAGTACTTC. The complete variable domain, with remaining parts taken from reference TRBV19 and TRBJ2-7, reads DGGITQSPKYLFRKEGQNVTLSCEQNLNHDAMYWYRQDPGQGLRLIYYSQIVNDFQKGDIAEGYSVSREKKESFPLTVTSAQKNPTAFYLCASSTLGTSVYEQYFGPGTRLTVT.

The V and J genes are TRBV7-9 and TRBJ2-1; 7 bases agree with TRBD1. In germline, CDR1 is SEHNR, CDR2 FQNEAQ (reference sequence). There are 15 residues in the CDR3. V gave up 4 bases and J gave up 10 bases; unmatched junction bases: 13. The CDR3 DNA sequence: TGTGCCAGCAGCTCCCTTCAGGGGGTCCCTAGGGAGCAGTTCTTC. Translated, it gives CASSSLQGVPREQFF.

The CDR3 DNA reads as TGTGCCAGCAGTTCCCCCGGGGGATTTGGGGAAAAACTGTTTTTT. It encodes CASSSPGGFGEKLFF. V and J are TRBV28 and TRBJ1-4, with a weak D call TRBD1 (5 bases). Trimming shortened V by 4 bases and J by 8 bases, and 17 bases separated the two germline ends. The CDR3 consists of 15 residues. Germline V CDR1 and CDR2: MDHEN, SYDVKM.

The chain carries TRBV7-2 and TRBJ2-3; 11 positions agree with TRBD2. The V gene end was trimmed by 8 bases and the J gene end by 5 bases; junction bases not matched to a gene: 9. This CDR3 spans 15 amino acids. Germline V gene lookup returns CDR1 SGHTA and CDR2 FQGNSA. The CDR3 bases are TGTGCCAGCGGAATAGCGGGAGGGCCTGGAGATACGCAGTATTTT. This encodes CASGIAGGPGDTQYF.

The chain employs TRBV6-5 and TRBJ2-3, with 8 bases lining up with TRBD2. Germline lookup yields CDR1 MNHEY and CDR2 SVGAGI. This CDR3 has 13 amino acids. V lost 6 bases, J lost 7 bases, and 6 bases stayed unmatched. CDR3: CASSGTSANTQYF. DNA of the CDR3: TGTGCCAGCAGCGGGACTAGTGCAAATACGCAGTATTTT.

The genes are TRBV4-1 and TRBJ1-5, with 8 nucleotides matching TRBD1. The J segment lost 3 bases and the V segment lost 4 bases, leaving 2 bases of the junction unmatched. This CDR3 comprises 14 residues. Germline V gene data show CDR1 as MGHRA and CDR2 as YSYEKL. CDR3 sequence (DNA): TGCGCCAGCAGCCCGGGACAGGTCAATCAGCCCCAGCATTTT. Translated, it gives CASSPGQVNQPQHF.

V gene TRBV5-1 combines with J gene TRBJ2-5; possibly TRBD2 for D (6 bases). Trimming removed 5 bases from V and 2 bases from J, with 10 bases in between. Germline assignment: CDR1 SGHRS and CDR2 YFSETQ. The CDR3 extends over 13 amino acids. The CDR3 DNA follows: TGCGCCAGCAGAGGAGGGGATCAAGAGACCCAGTACTTC. Translation gives CASRGGDQETQYF. The full variable domain, rest sourced from reference TRBV5-1 and TRBJ2-5, is KAGVTQTPRYLIKTRGQQVTLSCSPISGHRSVSWYQQTPGQGLQFLFEYFSETQRNKGNFPGRFSGRQFSNSRSEMNVSTLELGDSALYLCASRGGDQETQYFGPGTRLLVL.

This clone was counted many times. V and J are TRBV19 and TRBJ1-4; D not resolved. The V end was cut by 6 bases, the J end by 0 bases, with 11 bases between. This CDR3 has 15 amino acids. In germline, CDR1 is LNHDA, CDR2 SQIVND (reference sequence). Here the CDR3 reads CASRPPGTTNEKLFF. The CDR3 nucleotides read TGTGCCAGTAGGCCTCCCGGGACAACTAATGAAAAACTGTTTTTT.

This clone came up a few times. The same CDR3 also results from other DNA sequences found in this sample. The CDR3 DNA is TGTGCCAGCAGCTTCCAGGGCAATCAGCCCCAGCATTTT. This encodes CASSFQGNQPQHF. The chain uses TRBV7-8 and TRBJ1-5, with no clear D. V was trimmed by 3 bases and J by 2 bases, leaving 5 bases between them. This CDR3 is built from 13 residues. Per germline, CDR1 SGHVS and CDR2 FQNEAQ.

V usage is TRBV5-1 and J usage is TRBJ2-3, with a possible D match to TRBD1 (5 bases). V shed 1 base and J shed 2 bases, with 11 bases lying between them. CDR1 is SGHRS and CDR2 is YFSETQ in the germline V gene. The CDR3 loop spans 15 amino acids. CDR3 in amino acids: CASSLTGDNTDTQYF. CDR3 bases: TGCGCCAGCAGCTTGACAGGCGACAACACAGATACGCAGTATTTT. Using reference TRBV5-1 and TRBJ2-3 for the parts outside the CDR3, the full variable domain is KAGVTQTPRYLIKTRGQQVTLSCSPISGHRSVSWYQQTPGQGLQFLFEYFSETQRNKGNFPGRFSGRQFSNSRSEMNVSTLELGDSALYLCASSLTGDNTDTQYFGPGTRLTVL.

This clone appeared a few times. The V and J genes are TRBV7-8 and TRBJ2-7; weak D call: TRBD1 (6 bases). The CDR3 contains 15 residues. The V and J ends lost 5 bases and 3 bases respectively, with 17 bases between them. In germline, CDR1 is SGHVS, CDR2 FQNEAQ. The CDR3 is CASSLTIQGVYEQYF. DNA of the CDR3: TGTGCCAGCAGCCTGACAATACAGGGCGTCTACGAGCAGTACTTC. The entire variable domain, with the rest obtained from reference TRBV7-8 and TRBJ2-7, is as follows: GAGVSQSPRYKVAKRGQDVALRCDPISGHVSLFWYQQALGQGPEFLTYFQNEAQLDKSGLPSDRFFAERPEGSVSTLKIQRTQQEDSAVYLCASSLTIQGVYEQYFGPGTRLTVT.

A single count supports this clone. The rearrangement uses TRBV30 and TRBJ2-1, with a tentative D call TRBD1 (6 bases). Trimming took 0 bases from V and 7 from J, leaving 19 bases between them. Per the germline V gene, CDR1 is GTSNPN and CDR2 is SVGIG (reference sequence). This CDR3 spans 16 amino acids. The CDR3 sequence: CAWSVRTGYFINEQFF. Here the CDR3 DNA reads TGTGCCTGGAGTGTTCGCACAGGGTATTTTATAAATGAGCAGTTCTTC.

This rearrangement joins TRBV4-2 to TRBJ2-1, with D tentatively TRBD2 (6 bases). The CDR3 extends over 15 amino acids. Trimming left V 2 bases short and J 0 bases short, with 8 bases between. The germline V gene encodes CDR1 LGHNA and CDR2 YNFKEQ. This chain's CDR3 is CASSQTSYSYNEQFF. CDR3 sequence (DNA): TGTGCCAGCAGCCAAACTAGCTACTCCTACAATGAGCAGTTCTTC.

The genes are TRBV4-1 and TRBJ2-1, with D possibly TRBD2 on 6 matching bases. The CDR3 contains 13 residues. Germline V gives CDR1 MGHRA, CDR2 YSYEKL. Trimming removed 2 bases at V and 12 bases at J, with 14 bases between. CDR3 residues: CASSQPAGWRQFF. CDR3 DNA sequence: TGCGCCAGCAGCCAACCTGCGGGGTGGCGGCAGTTCTTC.

V usage is TRBV29-1 and J usage is TRBJ1-3, with no clear D. This CDR3 is built from 14 residues. Germline assignment: CDR1 SQVTM and CDR2 ANQGSEA. V was trimmed by 2 bases and J by 0 bases, leaving 8 bases between them. The CDR3 is CSVETDYSGNTIYF. CDR3 nucleotide sequence: TGCAGCGTTGAAACGGACTACTCTGGAAACACCATATATTTT. The variable domain in full, completed from reference TRBV29-1 and TRBJ1-3, reads SAVISQKPSRDICQRGTSLTIQCQVDSQVTMMFWYRQQPGQSLTLIATANQGSEATYESGFVIDKFPISRPNLTFSTLTVSNMSPEDSSIYLCSVETDYSGNTIYFGEGSWLTVV.

This rearrangement joins TRBV7-9 to TRBJ1-2; 7 bases line up with TRBD1. The CDR3 runs to 13 residues. V lost 5 bases and J lost 8; bases outside the gene matches: 8. CDR1 is SEHNR and CDR2 is FQNEAQ in the germline V gene (reference sequence). CDR3 nucleotide sequence: TGTGCCAGCAGCCTGGACAGGATCGAAGGCTACACCTTC. Amino acid sequence: CASSLDRIEGYTF.